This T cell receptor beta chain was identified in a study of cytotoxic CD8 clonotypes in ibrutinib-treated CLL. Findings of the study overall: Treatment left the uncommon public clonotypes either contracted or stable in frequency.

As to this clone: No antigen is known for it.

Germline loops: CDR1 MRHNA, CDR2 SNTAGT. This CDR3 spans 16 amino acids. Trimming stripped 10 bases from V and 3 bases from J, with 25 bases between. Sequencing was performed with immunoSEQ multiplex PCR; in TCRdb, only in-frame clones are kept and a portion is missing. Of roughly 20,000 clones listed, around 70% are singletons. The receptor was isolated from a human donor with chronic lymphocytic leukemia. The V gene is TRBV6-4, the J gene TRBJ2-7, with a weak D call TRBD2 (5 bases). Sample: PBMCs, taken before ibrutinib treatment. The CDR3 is CATNISASQKIYEQYF. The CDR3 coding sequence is TGTGCCACCAACATCTCTGCTAGCCAGAAGATCTACGAGCAGTACTTC.